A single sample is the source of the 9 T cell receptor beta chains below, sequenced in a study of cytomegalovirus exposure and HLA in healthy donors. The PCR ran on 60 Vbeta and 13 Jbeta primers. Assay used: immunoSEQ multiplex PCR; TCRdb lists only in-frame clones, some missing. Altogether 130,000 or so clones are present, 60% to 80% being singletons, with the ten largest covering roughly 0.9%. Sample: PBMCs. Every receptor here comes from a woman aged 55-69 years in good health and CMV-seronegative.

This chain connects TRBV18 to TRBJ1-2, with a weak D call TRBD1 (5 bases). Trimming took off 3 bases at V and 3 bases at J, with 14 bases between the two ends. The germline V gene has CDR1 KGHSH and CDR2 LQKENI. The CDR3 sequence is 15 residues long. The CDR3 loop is CASSPGSGGDYGYTF. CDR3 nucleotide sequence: TGTGCCAGCTCACCGGGCTCCGGGGGGGACTATGGCTACACCTTC.

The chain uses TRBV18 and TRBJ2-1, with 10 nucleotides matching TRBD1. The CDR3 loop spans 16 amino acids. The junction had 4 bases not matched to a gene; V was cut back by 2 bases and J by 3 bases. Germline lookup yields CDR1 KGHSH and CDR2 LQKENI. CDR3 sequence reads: CASSPTGTGVYNEQFF. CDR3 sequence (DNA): TGTGCCAGCTCACCAACAGGGACAGGGGTCTACAATGAGCAGTTCTTC.

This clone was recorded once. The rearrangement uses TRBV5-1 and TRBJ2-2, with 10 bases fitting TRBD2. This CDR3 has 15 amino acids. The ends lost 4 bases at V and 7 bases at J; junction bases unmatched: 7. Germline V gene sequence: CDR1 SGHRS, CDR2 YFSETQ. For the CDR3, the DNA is TGCGCCAGCAGCATCCTAGCGGGAGTGGGCGGGGAGCTGTTTTTT. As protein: CASSILAGVGGELFF. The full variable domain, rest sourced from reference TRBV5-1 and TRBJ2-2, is KAGVTQTPRYLIKTRGQQVTLSCSPISGHRSVSWYQQTPGQGLQFLFEYFSETQRNKGNFPGRFSGRQFSNSRSEMNVSTLELGDSALYLCASSILAGVGGELFFGEGSRLTVL.

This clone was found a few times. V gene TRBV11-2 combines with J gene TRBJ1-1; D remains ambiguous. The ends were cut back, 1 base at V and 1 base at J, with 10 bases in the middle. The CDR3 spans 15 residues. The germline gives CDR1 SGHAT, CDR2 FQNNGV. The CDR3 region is CASSLGSLGNTEAFF. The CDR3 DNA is TGTGCCAGCAGCTTAGGGTCCCTCGGGAACACTGAAGCTTTCTTT.

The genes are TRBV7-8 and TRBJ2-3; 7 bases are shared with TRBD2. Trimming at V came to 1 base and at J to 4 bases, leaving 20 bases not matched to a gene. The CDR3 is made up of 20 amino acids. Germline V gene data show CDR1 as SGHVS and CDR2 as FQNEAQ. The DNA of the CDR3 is TGTGCCAGCAGCTTAGTTGGGTTGGTGCTAGCGGAACGGGGGGCAGATACGCAGTATTTT. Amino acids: CASSLVGLVLAERGADTQYF.

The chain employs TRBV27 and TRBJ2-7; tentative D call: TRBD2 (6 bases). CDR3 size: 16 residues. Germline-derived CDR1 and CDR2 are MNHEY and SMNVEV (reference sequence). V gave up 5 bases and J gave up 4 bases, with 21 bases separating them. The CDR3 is CASSRSDGRGSYEQYF. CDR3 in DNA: TGTGCCAGCAGTCGATCCGACGGGCGGGGCTCGTACGAGCAGTACTTC.

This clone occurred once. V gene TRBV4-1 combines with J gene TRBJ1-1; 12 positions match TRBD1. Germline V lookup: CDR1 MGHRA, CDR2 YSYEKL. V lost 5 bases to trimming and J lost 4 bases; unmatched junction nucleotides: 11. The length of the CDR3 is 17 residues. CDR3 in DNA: TGCGCCAGCAGCGAGGGACAGGGGGCCATTGGGGGCACTGAAGCTTTCTTT. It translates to CASSEGQGAIGGTEAFF.

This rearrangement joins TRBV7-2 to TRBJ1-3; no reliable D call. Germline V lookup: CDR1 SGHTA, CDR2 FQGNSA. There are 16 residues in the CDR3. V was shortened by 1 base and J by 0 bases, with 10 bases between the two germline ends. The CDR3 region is CASSLVSVISGNTIYF. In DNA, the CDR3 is TGTGCCAGCAGCTTAGTATCAGTAATCTCTGGAAACACCATATATTTT.

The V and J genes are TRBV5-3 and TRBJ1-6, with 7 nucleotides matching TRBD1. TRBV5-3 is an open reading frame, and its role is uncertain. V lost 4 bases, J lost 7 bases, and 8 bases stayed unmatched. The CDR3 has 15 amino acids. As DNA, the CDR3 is TGTGCCAGAAGCCCGGCCGGGACAGTCAATTCACCCCTCCACTTT. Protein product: CARSPAGTVNSPLHF.